This T cell receptor (beta chain) was sequenced in a study of blood T cell repertoires in COVID-19. Study details: Acute and convalescent COVID-19 samples came from the United States, Italy and Spain. PBMCs, B-cell-depleted T cells, or T cells were the source of the cDNA or gDNA that made up the material.

Per the original methods: Estimates of nucleated cell counts were drawn from the amplification of reference gene primers. Produced via immunoSEQ multiplex PCR; TCRdb's table is partial and in-frame only. V, J and clone size are taken as reported in that table, and D and trimming were inferred from the DNA itself. The sample yields tens of thousands of clones, about 87% seen once. Sequences were obtained from peripheral blood. The TCR originated in an elderly man with acute or convalescent COVID-19.

In DNA form, the CDR3 reads TGTGCCAGCGATCAGGGGGAGAGGACAGATACGCAGTATTTT. Protein: CASDQGERTDTQYF. V and J are TRBV2 and TRBJ2-3, with TRBD1 matching over 7 bases. The CDR3 is 14 amino acids. V gave up 8 bases and J gave up 3 bases; unmatched junction bases: 8. Germline CDR1 and CDR2: SNHLY and FYNNEI.